This section outlines one T cell receptor (beta chain) sequence together with its context. Only a few counts were recorded for this clone. Its cognate antigen has yet to be identified. No clone much larger than this one lies a single base away; base qualities are absent. No treatment had been received by any patient before thyroid surgery. Using T-cell receptor beta sequencing, the researchers looked back retrospectively at clinical samples from patients, gathered between the early 2010s and the late 2010s. Libraries were made using PCR. The sequencer listed for this sample is Illumina HiSeq 4000. High-throughput sequencing was used to profile the CDR3 region of the TCR beta-chain in every patient. On the study's bioinformatics: The researchers built a classifier to tell apart papillary thyroid cancer patients with distant metastasis, based on CDR3 differences among clinicopathological groups. The Shannon index was used to measure repertoire diversity, and the Morisita-Horn index was used to measure how similar tumor and blood repertoires were. TCRdb took the public reads, trimmed them with fastp at Q25, ran MiXCR for clone calling and kept in-frame beta chains. The V and J calls follow TCRdb's processing rather than the paper's. This sample lists some 17,000 clones; under 25% were detected once. Less than 25% of the sample goes to the ten largest clones.

This entry comes from a study of metastatic and nonmetastatic thyroid tumors (dated by TCRdb to 2018 to 2020). Regarding the research as a whole: Repertoires from peripheral blood and from tumor or nodule tissue samples of malignant and benign thyroid patients were compared.

General conclusions and limits of the study: In both blood and tumor samples, TCR beta diversity was reported to be significantly higher in malignant tumors than in benign nodules.

Sequences MNHEY (CDR1) and SMNVEV (CDR2) are obtained from the germline V gene (reference sequence). V and J are truncated by 3 bases and 1 base respectively, leaving an intervening sequence of 12 bases. Including the terminal cysteine and phenylalanine, the CDR3 comprises 15 residues. Solely the CDR3 DNA is kept, with 45 bases framed from the first base. The rearranged chain carries TRBV27 and TRBJ2-5; D gene: possibly TRBD1, on 6 matching bases. The TCR comes from a female donor with papillary thyroid cancer or a benign thyroid nodule (not recorded which). Some clones in this sample may be carry-over from other donors' samples. The sequenced material came from adjacent normal tissue. This receptor carries the CDR3 CASSFLGTSQETQYF. At the DNA level, the sequence is TGTGCCAGCAGTTTCCTCGGGACAAGCCAAGAGACCCAGTACTTC.